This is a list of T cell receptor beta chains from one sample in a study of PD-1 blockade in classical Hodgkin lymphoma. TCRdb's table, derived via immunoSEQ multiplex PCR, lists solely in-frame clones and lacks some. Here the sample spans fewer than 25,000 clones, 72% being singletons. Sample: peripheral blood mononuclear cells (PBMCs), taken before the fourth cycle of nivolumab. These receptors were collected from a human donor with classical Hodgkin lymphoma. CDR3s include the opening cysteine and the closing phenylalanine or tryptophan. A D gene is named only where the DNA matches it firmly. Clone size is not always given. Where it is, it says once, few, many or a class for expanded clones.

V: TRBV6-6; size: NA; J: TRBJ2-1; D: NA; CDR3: CASSYLVGFYNEQFF; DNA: TGTGCCAGCAGTTATCTAGTGGGCTTCTACAATGAGCAGTTCTTC
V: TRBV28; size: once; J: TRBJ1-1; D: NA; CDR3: CASSLRASYTEAFF; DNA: TGTGCCAGCAGTTTACGCGCCAGCTACACTGAAGCTTTCTTT
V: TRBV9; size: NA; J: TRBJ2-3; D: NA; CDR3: CASSVEGNIQGGTQYF; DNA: TGTGCCAGCAGCGTAGAGGGAAACATACAGGGAGGTACGCAGTATTTT
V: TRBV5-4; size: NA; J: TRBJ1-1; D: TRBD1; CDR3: CASSLLGDRNTEAFF; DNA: TGTGCCAGCAGCTTGTTGGGGGACAGGAACACTGAAGCTTTCTTT
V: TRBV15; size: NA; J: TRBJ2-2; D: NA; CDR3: CATSRLGFISDTGELFF; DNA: TGTGCCACCAGCAGGTTGGGTTTTATTTCGGACACCGGGGAGCTGTTTTTT
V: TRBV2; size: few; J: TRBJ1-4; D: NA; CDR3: CASDRDGHNEKLFF; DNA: TGTGCCAGCGACCGGGACGGACATAATGAAAAACTGTTTTTT
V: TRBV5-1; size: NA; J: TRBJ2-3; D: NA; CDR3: CASSLGFRDTQYF; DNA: TGCGCCAGCAGCTTGGGGTTCAGGGATACGCAGTATTTT
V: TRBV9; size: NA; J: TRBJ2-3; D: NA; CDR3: CASSVDSGDTQYF; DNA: TGTGCCAGCAGCGTAGATTCTGGAGATACGCAGTATTTT
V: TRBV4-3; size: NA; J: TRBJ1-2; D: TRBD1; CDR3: CASSQMTGLGGYTF; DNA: TGCGCCAGCAGCCAAATGACAGGGCTCGGAGGCTACACCTTC
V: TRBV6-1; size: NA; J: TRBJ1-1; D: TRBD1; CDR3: CASTTLQGTDEAFF; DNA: TGTGCCAGTACTACCCTCCAGGGGACAGATGAAGCTTTCTTT
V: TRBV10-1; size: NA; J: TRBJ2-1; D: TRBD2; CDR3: CASSESSGGPDNEQFF; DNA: TGCGCCAGCAGTGAATCAAGCGGGGGGCCGGACAATGAGCAGTTCTTC
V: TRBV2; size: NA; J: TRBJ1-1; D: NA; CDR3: CASSDDQTYTEAFF; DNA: TGTGCCAGCAGTGACGATCAAACTTACACTGAAGCTTTCTTT
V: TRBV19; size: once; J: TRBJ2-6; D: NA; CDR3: CASSIGRASGANVLTF; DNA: TGTGCCAGTAGTATAGGGAGGGCATCTGGGGCCAACGTCCTGACTTTC
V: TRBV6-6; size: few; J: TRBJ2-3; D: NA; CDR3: CASSYSGMVADTQYF; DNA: TGTGCCAGCAGTTACTCAGGGATGGTGGCAGATACGCAGTATTTT
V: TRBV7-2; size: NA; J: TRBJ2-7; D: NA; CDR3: CASSLGTEDEQYF; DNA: TGTGCCAGCAGCTTAGGGACTGAGGACGAGCAGTACTTC
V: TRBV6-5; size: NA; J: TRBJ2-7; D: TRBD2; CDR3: CASSVLAGGTYEQYF; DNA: TGTGCCAGCAGCGTGCTAGCGGGGGGTACCTACGAGCAGTACTTC
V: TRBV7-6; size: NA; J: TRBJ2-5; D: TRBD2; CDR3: CASSLSPSSGAYQETQYF; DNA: TGTGCCAGCAGCTTATCCCCCTCTAGCGGAGCGTACCAAGAGACCCAGTACTTC
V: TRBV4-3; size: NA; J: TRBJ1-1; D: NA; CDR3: CASSRGSDSTEAFF; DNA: TGCGCCAGCAGCCGCGGATCCGATAGCACTGAAGCTTTCTTT
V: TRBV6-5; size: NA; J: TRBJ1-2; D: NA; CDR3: CASSYSAGDNYGYTF; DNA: TGTGCCAGCAGTTACTCGGCAGGAGATAACTATGGCTACACCTTC
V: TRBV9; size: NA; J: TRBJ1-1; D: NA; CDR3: CASSSGDGHTEAFF; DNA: TGTGCCAGCAGCTCAGGGGACGGGCACACTGAAGCTTTCTTT
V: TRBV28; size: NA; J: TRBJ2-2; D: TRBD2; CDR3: CASSFPTSGNTGELFF; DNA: TGTGCCAGCAGTTTCCCAACTAGCGGGAACACCGGGGAGCTGTTTTTT
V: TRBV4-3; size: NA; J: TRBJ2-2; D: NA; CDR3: CASSQGYVDGELFF; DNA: TGCGCCAGCAGCCAGGGGTATGTGGACGGGGAGCTGTTTTTT
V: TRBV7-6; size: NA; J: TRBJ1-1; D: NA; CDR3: CASSSMGQLNTEAFF; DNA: TGTGCCAGCAGCTCTATGGGGCAGTTGAACACTGAAGCTTTCTTT
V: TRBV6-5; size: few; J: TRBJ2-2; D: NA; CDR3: CASSYNTGELFF; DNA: TGTGCCAGCAGTTACAACACCGGGGAGCTGTTTTTT
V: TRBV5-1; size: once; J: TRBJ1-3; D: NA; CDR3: CASSLSGNTIYF; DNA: TGCGCCAGCAGCTTGTCCGGAAACACCATATATTTT
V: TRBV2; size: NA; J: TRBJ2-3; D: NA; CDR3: CASTPTGATQYF; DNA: TGTGCCAGCACGCCGACGGGGGCCACGCAGTATTTT
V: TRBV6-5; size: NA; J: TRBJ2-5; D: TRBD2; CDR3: CASSTRTRRQETQYF; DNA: TGTGCCAGCAGTACCCGGACTAGACGGCAAGAGACCCAGTACTTC
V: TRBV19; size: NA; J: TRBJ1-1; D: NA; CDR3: CASTRGMEGINTEAFF; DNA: TGTGCCAGTACCCGAGGAATGGAGGGTATCAACACTGAAGCTTTCTTT
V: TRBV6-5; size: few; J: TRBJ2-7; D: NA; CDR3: CASSYTDSSSYEQYF; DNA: TGTGCCAGCAGTTACACGGATTCGTCCTCCTACGAGCAGTACTTC
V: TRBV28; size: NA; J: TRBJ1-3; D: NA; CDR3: CASSLPGMGWGNTIYF; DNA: TGTGCCAGCAGTCTACCTGGGATGGGCTGGGGAAACACCATATATTTT
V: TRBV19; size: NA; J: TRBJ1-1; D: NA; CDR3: CASSIGYDRLNTEAFF; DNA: TGTGCCAGTAGTATAGGGTACGACAGATTGAACACTGAAGCTTTCTTT
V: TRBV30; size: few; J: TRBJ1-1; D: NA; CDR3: CAWSPLGTMNTEAFF; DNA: TGTGCCTGGAGCCCTCTAGGCACTATGAACACTGAAGCTTTCTTT
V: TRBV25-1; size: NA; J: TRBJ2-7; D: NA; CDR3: CASSIGPSYEQYF; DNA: TGTGCCAGCAGTATAGGGCCCTCCTACGAGCAGTACTTC
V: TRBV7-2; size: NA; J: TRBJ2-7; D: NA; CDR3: CASSYRYEQYF; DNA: TGTGCCAGCAGCTACCGATACGAGCAGTACTTC
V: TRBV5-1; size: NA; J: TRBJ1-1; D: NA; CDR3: CASSRTGPFMNTEAFF; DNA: TGCGCCAGCAGCCGAACCGGGCCCTTCATGAACACTGAAGCTTTCTTT